Below, one T cell receptor (beta chain) is given with its context. The data belong to a study of control samples from healthy donors and cancer patients. The data were produced by immunoSEQ multiplex PCR, yet TCRdb's version contains in-frame clones alone and is incomplete. Among approximately 120,000 clones, 80% to 90% were seen once, and the ten largest hold 17%. The ends were cut back, 1 base at V and 12 bases at J, with 9 bases in the middle. CDR1 and CDR2 from the germline V gene are KGHDR and SFDVKD. There are 12 residues in the CDR3. The sequencing input was blood. This receptor was obtained from a woman aged 45-60 years in good health. This chain links TRBV24-1 with TRBJ2-1; D is undetermined. The CDR3 loop is CATSDLAFAQFF. In DNA, the CDR3 is TGTGCCACCAGTGATTTAGCCTTTGCGCAGTTCTTC.